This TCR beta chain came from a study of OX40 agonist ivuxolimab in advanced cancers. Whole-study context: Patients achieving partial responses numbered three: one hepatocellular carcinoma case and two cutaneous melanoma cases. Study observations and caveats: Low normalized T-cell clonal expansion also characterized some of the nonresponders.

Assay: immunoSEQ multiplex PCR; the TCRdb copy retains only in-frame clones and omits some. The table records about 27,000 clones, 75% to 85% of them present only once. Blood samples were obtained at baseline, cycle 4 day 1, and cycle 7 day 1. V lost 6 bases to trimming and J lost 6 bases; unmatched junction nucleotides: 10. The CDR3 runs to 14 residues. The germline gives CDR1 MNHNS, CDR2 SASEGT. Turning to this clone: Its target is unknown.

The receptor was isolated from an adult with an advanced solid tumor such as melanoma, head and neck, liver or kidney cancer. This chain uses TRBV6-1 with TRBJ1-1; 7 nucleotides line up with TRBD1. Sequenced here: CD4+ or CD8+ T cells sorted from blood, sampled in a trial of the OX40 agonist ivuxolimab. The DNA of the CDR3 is TGTGCCAGCAGGGGAGCACAGGGGAGGGCTGAAGCTTTCTTT. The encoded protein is CASRGAQGRAEAFF.